This is a list of T cell receptor beta chains from one sample in a study of blood T cell repertoires in COVID-19. Data came from immunoSEQ multiplex PCR; TCRdb stores just in-frame clones and leaves some out. The repertoire includes about 440,000 clones, about 90% of them detected once, and 0.55% to 0.75% sits in the top ten. The sequencing sample was made of PBMCs or T cells enriched from blood (not recorded which). Receptors originate from a man aged 18 to 30 who had recovered from COVID-19. Both conserved end residues are part of each CDR3. A D gene is named only where the DNA matches it firmly. Size is stated for part of the rows, as once, few or many counts, or as a class when the clone is expanded.

v_call	cdr3_length	d_call	j_call	clone_size	cdr3_aa	cdr3_nt
TRBV5-1	15	NA	TRBJ1-1	NA	CASSFQGSGNTEAFF	TGCGCCAGCAGCTTTCAGGGGTCTGGGAACACTGAAGCTTTCTTT
TRBV9	14	NA	TRBJ1-2	NA	CASSPSGRGYGYTF	TGTGCCAGCAGCCCCTCAGGGAGGGGGTATGGCTACACCTTC
TRBV6-1	13	NA	TRBJ1-1	NA	CASSEEVGLRAFF	TGTGCCAGCAGTGAAGAAGTAGGACTGAGGGCTTTCTTT
TRBV3-1/TRBV3-2	16	NA	TRBJ1-3	few	CASSQEVRVAGNTIYF	TGTGCCAGCAGCCAAGAAGTCAGGGTGGCTGGAAACACCATATATTTT
TRBV28	14	TRBD1	TRBJ1-1	NA	CASRRTGPNTEAFF	TGTGCCAGCAGAAGGACAGGGCCCAACACTGAAGCTTTCTTT
TRBV6-1	16	NA	TRBJ1-2	NA	CASSEGSGKNNYGYTF	TGTGCCAGCAGTGAAGGTTCAGGAAAAAATAACTATGGCTACACCTTC
TRBV18	15	TRBD1	TRBJ1-2	NA	CASSAGTGANYGYTF	TGTGCCAGCTCAGCCGGGACAGGCGCCAACTATGGCTACACCTTC
TRBV6-5	13	NA	TRBJ1-5	NA	CASRNRDGQPQHF	TGTGCCAGCAGAAACAGGGACGGTCAGCCCCAGCATTTT
TRBV27	14	NA	TRBJ2-1	NA	CASSLSAGRNEQFF	TGTGCCAGCAGTTTATCGGCAGGGCGCAATGAGCAGTTCTTC
TRBV6-5	15	TRBD1	TRBJ1-6	NA	CASSYSAGGNSPLHF	TGTGCCAGCAGTTACTCGGCAGGGGGGAATTCACCCCTCCACTTT
TRBV6-5	11	NA	TRBJ1-6	NA	CASRLTGPLHF	TGTGCCAGCAGGCTAACGGGTCCCCTCCACTTT
TRBV20-1	11	NA	TRBJ2-1	NA	CSALYLNEQFF	TGCAGTGCTCTCTATCTTAATGAGCAGTTCTTC
TRBV4-1	16	NA	TRBJ1-2	NA	CASSQDAGGSIYGYTF	TGCGCCAGCAGCCAAGATGCCGGGGGAAGTATCTATGGCTACACCTTC
TRBV6-5	13	NA	TRBJ1-1	NA	CASTLYRDTEAFF	TGTGCCAGCACCCTCTACCGGGACACTGAAGCTTTCTTT
TRBV11-1	16	TRBD1	TRBJ1-2	NA	CASSPRRQGSLWGYTF	TGTGCCAGCAGCCCCCGAAGACAGGGATCATTGTGGGGCTACACCTTC
TRBV5-1	16	TRBD2	TRBJ2-5	NA	CASSLVPSGVQETQYF	TGCGCCAGCAGCTTGGTACCTAGCGGAGTACAAGAGACCCAGTACTTC
TRBV28	13	TRBD1	TRBJ2-7	once	CASSSGQGSEQYF	TGTGCCAGCAGTTCCGGACAGGGCTCCGAGCAGTACTTC
TRBV7-8	16	TRBD2	TRBJ2-3	once	CASSGGLAGVYHTQYF	TGTGCCAGCAGCGGGGGGCTAGCGGGAGTTTACCATACGCAGTATTTT
TRBV27	14	NA	TRBJ1-5	NA	CASSLGPNKRPQHF	TGTGCCAGCAGTTTGGGGCCCAACAAGAGGCCCCAGCATTTT
TRBV6-1	14	TRBD1	TRBJ1-1	NA	CASSEVRGVGEAFF	TGTGCCAGCAGTGAAGTCAGGGGGGTGGGTGAAGCTTTCTTT
TRBV14	14	TRBD1	TRBJ2-7	few	CASSPRTGPGEQYF	TGTGCCAGCAGCCCCCGGACAGGCCCCGGCGAGCAGTACTTC
TRBV2	15	NA	TRBJ2-2	NA	CASSGQPGGTGELFF	TGTGCCAGCAGTGGACAGCCGGGCGGCACCGGGGAGCTGTTTTTT
TRBV5-4	14	TRBD1	TRBJ1-1	NA	CASSLGTGGGEAFF	TGTGCCAGCAGCCTCGGGACAGGGGGTGGTGAAGCTTTCTTT
TRBV19	18	TRBD2	TRBJ2-1	NA	CASSQGGSGRGSYNEQFF	TGTGCCAGTAGCCAGGGTGGGAGCGGGAGAGGATCCTACAATGAGCAGTTCTTC
TRBV5-6	15	TRBD2	TRBJ2-3	NA	CASSRTSGATDTQYF	TGTGCCAGCAGCCGGACTAGCGGGGCCACAGATACGCAGTATTTT
TRBV19	15	NA	TRBJ2-5	once	CASSAGGTVAGTQYF	TGTGCCAGTAGTGCTGGCGGGACAGTAGCAGGGACCCAGTACTTC
TRBV9	15	NA	TRBJ2-3	NA	CASSVARGGTDTQYF	TGTGCCAGCAGCGTAGCGCGGGGAGGCACAGATACGCAGTATTTT
TRBV5-4	14	NA	TRBJ2-7	NA	CASSRQDTSLEQYF	TGTGCCAGCAGCCGGCAGGACACCTCTTTAGAGCAGTACTTC
TRBV10-3	13	NA	TRBJ2-7	NA	CAISESLEAVTYF	TGTGCCATCAGTGAGTCCCTGGAGGCGGTTACGTACTTC
TRBV3-1/TRBV3-2	12	NA	TRBJ1-2	NA	CASSQDRYGYTF	TGTGCCAGCAGCCAAGACAGATATGGCTACACCTTC
TRBV5-5	15	TRBD1	TRBJ2-7	NA	CASGLRGQTTYEQYF	TGTGCCAGCGGCCTCAGGGGGCAGACTACCTACGAGCAGTACTTC
TRBV5-1	13	NA	TRBJ2-7	few	CASSLGASYEQYF	TGCGCCAGCAGCTTGGGGGCCTCCTACGAGCAGTACTTC
TRBV19	16	TRBD2	TRBJ2-7	NA	CASSTSTSGSAYEQYF	TGTGCCAGTAGTACCTCCACTAGCGGGAGCGCATACGAGCAGTACTTC
TRBV10-2	16	TRBD2	TRBJ2-3	NA	CASSEQLAGGRDTQYF	TGCGCCAGCAGTGAGCAACTAGCGGGGGGTAGAGATACGCAGTATTTT
TRBV19	15	NA	TRBJ1-3	NA	CASSESDSSGNTIYF	TGTGCCAGTAGTGAGTCGGACAGTTCTGGAAACACCATATATTTT
TRBV29-1	13	NA	TRBJ1-1	NA	CSVMGGMNTEAFF	TGCAGCGTTATGGGGGGAATGAACACTGAAGCTTTCTTT
TRBV10-3	15	TRBD2	TRBJ2-1	NA	CAISEGLAGRSEQFF	TGTGCCATCAGTGAGGGACTAGCGGGTCGTAGTGAGCAGTTCTTC
TRBV7-9	17	NA	TRBJ1-6	NA	CASSLNHLDGPGSPLHF	TGTGCCAGCAGCCTAAACCACTTGGACGGCCCAGGGTCGCCCCTCCACTTT
TRBV9	15	NA	TRBJ2-1	NA	CASSVGLATGNEQFF	TGTGCCAGCAGCGTTGGCCTAGCCACCGGCAATGAGCAGTTCTTC
TRBV28	14	NA	TRBJ2-7	NA	CASSEQGLSYEQYF	TGTGCCAGCAGTGAACAGGGTCTTTCCTACGAGCAGTACTTC
TRBV18	13	NA	TRBJ1-6	NA	CASSPRQLAPLHF	TGTGCCAGCTCACCAAGGCAGCTAGCACCCCTCCACTTT
TRBV6-5	13	TRBD1	TRBJ1-2	NA	CASSPTGARGYTF	TGTGCCAGCAGCCCAACAGGGGCACGAGGCTACACCTTC
TRBV2	18	TRBD1	TRBJ1-6	NA	CASSLPGQGARGNSPLHF	TGTGCCAGCAGTTTACCGGGACAGGGGGCGCGTGGGAATTCACCCCTCCACTTT
TRBV24-1	13	NA	TRBJ2-3	NA	CATSVLNTDTQYF	TGTGCCACCAGTGTTCTTAACACAGATACGCAGTATTTT
TRBV29-1	12	NA	TRBJ2-7	NA	CSVEYGSTEQYF	TGCAGCGTTGAGTACGGGTCTACCGAGCAGTACTTC
TRBV19	12	TRBD1	TRBJ1-1	NA	CASSIKDREAFF	TGTGCCAGTAGTATAAAGGACAGGGAAGCTTTCTTT
TRBV6-5	13	TRBD1	TRBJ1-2	NA	CASSLGQNYGYTF	TGTGCCAGCAGTTTGGGACAGAACTATGGCTACACCTTC
TRBV3-1/TRBV3-2	15	TRBD1	TRBJ2-5	NA	CASSPRTGAKETQYF	TGTGCCAGCAGCCCCCGGACAGGGGCCAAAGAGACCCAGTACTTC
TRBV4-2	15	TRBD1	TRBJ2-1	NA	CASSPSQDRYNEQFF	TGTGCCAGCAGCCCTTCCCAGGACAGGTACAATGAGCAGTTCTTC
TRBV9	15	NA	TRBJ1-5	NA	CASSAGGQLQEPQHF	TGTGCCAGCAGCGCCGGTGGACAGCTTCAAGAGCCCCAGCATTTT
TRBV5-1	16	TRBD2	TRBJ2-1	NA	CASSLGTSGSYNEQFF	TGCGCCAGCAGCCTAGGGACTAGCGGATCCTACAATGAGCAGTTCTTC
TRBV24-1	13	TRBD1	TRBJ1-2	NA	CATSPGGVSGYTF	TGTGCCACCAGCCCAGGGGGCGTTTCTGGCTACACCTTC
TRBV19	20	TRBD1	TRBJ1-3	NA	CASSIVWGTGGADSGNTIYF	TGTGCCAGTAGTATAGTATGGGGGACAGGGGGCGCGGACTCTGGAAACACCATATATTTT
TRBV2	14	TRBD1	TRBJ1-1	NA	CASSGTGWNTEAFF	TGTGCCAGCAGTGGGACAGGGTGGAACACTGAAGCTTTCTTT
TRBV7-6	12	NA	TRBJ2-1	NA	CASSLLVTQQFF	TGTGCCAGCAGCCTACTAGTTACTCAGCAGTTCTTC
TRBV7-9	15	TRBD1	TRBJ2-5	NA	CASSSIRTGEETQYF	TGTGCCAGCAGCTCGATCCGGACAGGGGAAGAGACCCAGTACTTC
TRBV15	17	TRBD1	TRBJ2-2	NA	CATSRARQGGSTGELFF	TGTGCCACCAGCAGGGCCAGACAGGGGGGGAGCACCGGGGAGCTGTTTTTT
TRBV5-1	15	NA	TRBJ1-4	NA	CASSLAGGGNEKLFF	TGCGCCAGCAGCTTGGCGGGAGGGGGTAATGAAAAACTGTTTTTT
TRBV9	12	NA	TRBJ1-2	NA	CASSGDSYGYTF	TGTGCCAGCAGCGGGGACTCCTATGGCTACACCTTC